This TCR beta chain was retrieved from a study of vaccination and CD4 T cells after COVID-19. CDR3 length equals 13 residues. Looked up from germline, CDR1 is GTSNPN and CDR2 is SVGIG (reference sequence). The germline V and J ends were trimmed by 3 bases and 4 bases, with 10 bases remaining between them. The Oncomine TCR Beta short-read assay was applied to DNA of cultured CD4+ T cells. MiXCR, run by TCRdb on the PCR reads, gives a single entry per CDR3 protein. The sample includes roughly 14,000 distinct CDR3 sequences, roughly 63% of them seen just once. Regarding this clonotype: The antigen is unknown.

Sample treatment: approximately 9-day PBMC culture with coronavirus spike peptide pools or control peptides (ViraFEST assay). Once peptide pools had expanded antigen-specific T cells, ViraFEST sequenced TCRs. V and J are TRBV30 and TRBJ2-4; no definite D call. This clonotype was obtained from a human donor who had recovered from COVID-19. Sequenced sample: CD4+ T cells from blood, cultured in vitro. The CDR3 DNA reads TGTGCCTGGAGACCGCCCGCGAAAAACATTCAGTACTTC. This sequence encodes CAWRPPAKNIQYF. Drawing the rest from reference TRBV30 and TRBJ2-4, the complete variable domain is SQTIHQWPATLVQPVGSPLSLECTVEGTSNPNLYWYRQAAGRGLQLLFYSVGIGQISSEVPQNLSASRPQDRQFILSSKKLLLSDSGFYLCAWRPPAKNIQYFGAGTRLSVL.